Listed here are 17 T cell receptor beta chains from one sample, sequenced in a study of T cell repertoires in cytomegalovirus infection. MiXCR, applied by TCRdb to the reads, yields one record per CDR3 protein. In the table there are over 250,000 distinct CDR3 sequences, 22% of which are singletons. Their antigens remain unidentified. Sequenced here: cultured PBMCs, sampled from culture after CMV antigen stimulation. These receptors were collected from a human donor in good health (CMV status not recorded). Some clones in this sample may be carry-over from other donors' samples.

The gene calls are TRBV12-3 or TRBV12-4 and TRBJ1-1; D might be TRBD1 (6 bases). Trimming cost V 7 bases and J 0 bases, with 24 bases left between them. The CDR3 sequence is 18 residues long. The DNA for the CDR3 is TGTGCCAGCAAACCCCGGGTCGGACAGATTGTCGTGAACACTGAAGCTTTCTTT. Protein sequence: CASKPRVGQIVVNTEAFF.

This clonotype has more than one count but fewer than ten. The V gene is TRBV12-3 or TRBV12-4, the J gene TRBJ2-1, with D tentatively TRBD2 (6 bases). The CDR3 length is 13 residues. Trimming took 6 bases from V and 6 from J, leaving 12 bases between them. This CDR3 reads CASRRLGFNEQFF. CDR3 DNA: TGTGCCAGCAGGCGACTAGGGTTCAATGAGCAGTTCTTC.

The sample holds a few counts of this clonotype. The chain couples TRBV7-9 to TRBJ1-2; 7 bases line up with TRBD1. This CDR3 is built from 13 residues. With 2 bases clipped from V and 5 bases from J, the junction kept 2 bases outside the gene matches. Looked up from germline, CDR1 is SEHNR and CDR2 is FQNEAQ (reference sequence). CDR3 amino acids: CASSLWGQYGYTF. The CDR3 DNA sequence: TGTGCCAGCAGCTTATGGGGACAGTATGGCTACACCTTC.

CDR3 DNA: TGTGCCAGCAGTGAAGATCTGGGCTACGAGCAGTACGTC. This translates into CASSEDLGYEQYV. The chain uses TRBV6-1 and TRBJ2-7; D remains unclear. V lost 1 base to trimming and J lost 3 bases, with 7 bases between them. Germline CDR1 and CDR2: MNHNS and SASEGT. The CDR3 spans 13 residues.

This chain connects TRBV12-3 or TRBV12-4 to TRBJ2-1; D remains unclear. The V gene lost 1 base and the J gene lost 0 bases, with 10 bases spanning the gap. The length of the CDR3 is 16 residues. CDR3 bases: TGTGCCAGCAGTTTAGTTCCCCGGAGCTCCTACAATGAGCAGTTCTTC. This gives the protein CASSLVPRSSYNEQFF.

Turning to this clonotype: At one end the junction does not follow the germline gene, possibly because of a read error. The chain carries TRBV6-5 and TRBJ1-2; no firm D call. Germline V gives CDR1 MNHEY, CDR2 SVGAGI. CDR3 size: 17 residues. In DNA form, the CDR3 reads TGTGCCACCAGTTACAGTAAGACCGCCACACCTAACTATGGCTACACCTTC. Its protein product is CATSYSKTATPNYGYTF.

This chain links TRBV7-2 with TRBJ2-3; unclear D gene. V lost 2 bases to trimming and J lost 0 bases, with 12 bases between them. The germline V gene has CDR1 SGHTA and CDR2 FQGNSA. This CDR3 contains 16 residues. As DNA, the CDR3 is TGTGCCAGCAGCTTAAGGCGGCCATCTAGCACAGATACGCAGTATTTT. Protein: CASSLRRPSSTDTQYF. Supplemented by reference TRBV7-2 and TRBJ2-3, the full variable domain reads GAGVSQSPSNKVTEKGKDVELRCDPISGHTALYWYRQSLGQGLEFLIYFQGNSAPDKSGLPSDRFSAERTGGSVSTLTIQRTQQEDSAVYLCASSLRRPSSTDTQYFGPGTRLTVL.

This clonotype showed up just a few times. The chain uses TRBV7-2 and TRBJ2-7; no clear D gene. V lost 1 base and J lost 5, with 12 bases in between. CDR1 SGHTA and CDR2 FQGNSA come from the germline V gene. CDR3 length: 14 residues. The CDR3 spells CASSLGDIRHEQYF. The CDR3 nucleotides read TGTGCCAGCAGCTTAGGGGATATACGGCACGAGCAGTACTTC.

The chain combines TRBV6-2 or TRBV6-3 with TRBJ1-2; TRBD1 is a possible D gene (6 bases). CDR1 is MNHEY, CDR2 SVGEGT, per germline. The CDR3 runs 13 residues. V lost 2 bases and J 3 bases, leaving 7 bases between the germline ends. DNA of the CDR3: TGTGCCAGCAGTTACGGGGGCTACTATGGCTACACCTTC. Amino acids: CASSYGGYYGYTF.

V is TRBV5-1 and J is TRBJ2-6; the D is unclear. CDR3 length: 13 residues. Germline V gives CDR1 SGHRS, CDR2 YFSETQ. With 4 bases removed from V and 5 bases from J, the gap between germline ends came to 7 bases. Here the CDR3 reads CASSPDRANVLTF. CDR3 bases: TGCGCCAGCAGCCCCGACCGGGCCAACGTCCTGACTTTC.

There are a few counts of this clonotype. CDR3 sequence reads: CASSQDYPGNEKLFF. The CDR3 DNA is TGCGCCAGCAGCCAAGATTACCCGGGTAATGAAAAACTGTTTTTT. The V gene is TRBV4-1, the J gene TRBJ1-4; D ambiguous. Trimming took 0 bases from V and 4 from J, leaving 9 bases between them. CDR3 size: 15 residues. CDR1 and CDR2 (germline): MGHRA, YSYEKL.

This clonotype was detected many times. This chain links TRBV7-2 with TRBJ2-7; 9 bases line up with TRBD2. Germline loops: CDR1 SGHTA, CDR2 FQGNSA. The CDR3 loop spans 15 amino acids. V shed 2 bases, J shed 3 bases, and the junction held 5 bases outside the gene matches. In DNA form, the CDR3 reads TGTGCCAGCAGCTTATCGGCGGGAGGGAACTACGAGCAGTACTTC. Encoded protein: CASSLSAGGNYEQYF.

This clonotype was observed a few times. CDR3 in DNA: TGTGCCAGCTCACCACCTGGTAGCGGAGGTTCCTACGAGCAGTACTTC. It encodes CASSPPGSGGSYEQYF. The chain uses TRBV18 and TRBJ2-7; tentatively, D is TRBD2 (6 bases). The CDR3 is made up of 16 amino acids. Germline loops: CDR1 KGHSH, CDR2 LQKENI. V was pared by 0 bases and J by 1 base, with 13 bases between.

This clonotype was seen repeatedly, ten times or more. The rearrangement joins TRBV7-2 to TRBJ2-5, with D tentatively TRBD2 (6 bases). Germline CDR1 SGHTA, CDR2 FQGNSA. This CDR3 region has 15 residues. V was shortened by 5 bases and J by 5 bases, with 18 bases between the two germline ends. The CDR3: CASSRDSGGGETQYF. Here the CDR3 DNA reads TGTGCCAGCAGCCGCGACAGTGGGGGAGGCGAGACCCAGTACTTC.

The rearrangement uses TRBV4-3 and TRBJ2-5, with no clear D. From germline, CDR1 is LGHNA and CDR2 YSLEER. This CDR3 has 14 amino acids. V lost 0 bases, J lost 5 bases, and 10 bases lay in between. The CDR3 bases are TGCGCCAGCAGCCAAGATTACACTCGGGAGACCCAGTACTTC. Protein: CASSQDYTRETQYF.

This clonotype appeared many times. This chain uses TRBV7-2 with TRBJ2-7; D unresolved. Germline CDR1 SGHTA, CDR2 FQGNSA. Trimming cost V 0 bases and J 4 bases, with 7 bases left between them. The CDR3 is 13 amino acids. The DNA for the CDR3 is TGTGCCAGCAGCTTAGCGCCCACGTACGAGCAGTACGTC. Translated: CASSLAPTYEQYV.

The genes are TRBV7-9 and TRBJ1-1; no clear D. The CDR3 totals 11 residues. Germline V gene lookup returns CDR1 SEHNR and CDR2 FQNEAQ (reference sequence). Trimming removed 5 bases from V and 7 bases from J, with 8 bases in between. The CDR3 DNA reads TGTGCCAGCAGCGTGGGAAATGAAGCTTTCTTT. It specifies CASSVGNEAFF.